The source of this T cell receptor (beta chain) is a study of response to subunit inactivated influenza vaccine. General observations from the study: Seasonal influenza vaccination, on each occasion, was suggested by the authors to recruit few new T cells.

TCRdb redid the calling of the RT-PCR reads with MiXCR, one entry per CDR3 protein. The table records 530,000 or so distinct CDR3 sequences, around 15% of them present only once. Regarding this clonotype: Its antigen is still unknown.

The CDR3 has 13 residues. From germline, CDR1 is SGHTA and CDR2 FQGNSA. The germline V and J ends were trimmed by 3 bases and 2 bases, with 8 bases remaining between them. The sequences come from PBMCs from blood, collected roughly 12 days after vaccination. The chain couples TRBV7-2 to TRBJ2-7; tentatively, D is TRBD1 (5 bases). The receptor was isolated from a man in his forties or fifties who received an inactivated influenza vaccine. CDR3 protein: CASSFQTAYEQYF. In DNA form, the CDR3 reads TGTGCCAGCAGCTTCCAGACAGCCTACGAGCAGTACTTC.